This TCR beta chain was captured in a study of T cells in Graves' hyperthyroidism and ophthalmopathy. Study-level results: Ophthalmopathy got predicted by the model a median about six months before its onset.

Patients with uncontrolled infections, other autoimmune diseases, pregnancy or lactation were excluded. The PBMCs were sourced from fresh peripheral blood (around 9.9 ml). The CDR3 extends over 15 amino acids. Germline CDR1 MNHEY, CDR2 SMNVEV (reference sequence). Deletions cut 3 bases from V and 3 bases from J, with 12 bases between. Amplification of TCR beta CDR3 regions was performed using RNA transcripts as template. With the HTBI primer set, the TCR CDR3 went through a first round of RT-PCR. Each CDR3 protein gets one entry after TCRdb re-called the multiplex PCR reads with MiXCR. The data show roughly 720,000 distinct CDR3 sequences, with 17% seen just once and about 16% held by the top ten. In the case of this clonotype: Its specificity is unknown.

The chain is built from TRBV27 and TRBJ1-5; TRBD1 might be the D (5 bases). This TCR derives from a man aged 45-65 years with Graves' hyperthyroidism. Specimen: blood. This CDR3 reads CASSFLVGDNQPQHF. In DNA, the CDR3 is TGTGCCAGCAGTTTTTTGGTGGGGGACAATCAGCCCCAGCATTTT.